The clone carrying this T cell receptor beta chain was detected a few times. The antigen is unknown. The use of a sample-barcoded 5' primer and a J-beta primer mix characterized a second PCR of about 6 to 11 cycles. Each cDNA molecule was tagged by a template-switch adaptor with 12 random nucleotides. TCRdb redid the calling of the 5' RACE reads with MiXCR, one entry per CDR3 protein. Here the sample spans approximately 1.5 million distinct CDR3 sequences, approximately 32% being singletons. The sample originates from a study of blood T cells in healthy people across ages. Donors ranged from roughly 6 to 95 years old and were healthy Caucasians in Russia. Study-wide results and limits: Greater diversity and more naive CD4+ cells were seen in long-lived donors than in aged donors. Diversity of TCR beta per million T cells declined in a roughly linear way with age.

This clonotype was sampled from a woman in her 30s in good health. Sequencing was performed on blood.

The CDR3 loop reads CASSAKGGSYNEQYF. The DNA of the CDR3 is TGTGCCAGCAGTGCAAAGGGGGGATCCTACAATGAGCAGTACTTC. The rearrangement uses TRBV25-1 and TRBJ2-1; D might be TRBD1 or TRBD2, each matching 6 bases. The J call may be incorrect, as the DNA end agrees better with TRBJ2-7. CDR3 length: 15 residues. CDR1 MGHDK and CDR2 SYGVNS come from the germline V gene.